This T cell receptor beta chain was sequenced during a study of T cell responses to AZD1222 COVID-19 vaccine. V lost 3 bases, J lost 4 bases, and 3 bases stayed unmatched. CDR1 and CDR2 from the germline V gene are SGHTA and FQGNSA. The CDR3 has 15 amino acids. Clones were sequenced by immunoSEQ multiplex PCR, and TCRdb holds only the in-frame ones, with some missing. This table has about 160,000 clones, roughly 94% appearing once. Material: peripheral blood, obtained 28 days after the second AZD1222 dose. This chain uses TRBV7-2 with TRBJ2-2; 9 nucleotides match TRBD2. The TCR comes from an adult who received the AZD1222 COVID-19 vaccine. DNA of the CDR3: TGTGCCAGCAGCTTTCTAGCGGGACGCACCGGGGAGCTGTTTTTT. Translating gives CASSFLAGRTGELFF. Looking up the rest from reference TRBV7-2 and TRBJ2-2 gives the full variable domain: GAGVSQSPSNKVTEKGKDVELRCDPISGHTALYWYRQSLGQGLEFLIYFQGNSAPDKSGLPSDRFSAERTGGSVSTLTIQRTQQEDSAVYLCASSFLAGRTGELFFGEGSRLTVL.